The entry below gives a single T cell receptor beta chain sequence along with its context. Its antigen is undetermined. A single base separates this from a much larger clone, so it may be a read error. This record comes from a study of glioma-infiltrating T cells. Study-level points and caveats: Shared blood CDR3 signature motifs marked patients with low tissue-blood divergence. Above-expected tissue-blood divergence occurred in all gliomas, most in low-grade ones.

Using RNA template, CDR3s of TCR alpha and beta were amplified with iRepertoire arm-PCR. Input was roughly 85-450 ng of tissue mRNA or PBMC total RNA. Each CDR3 protein gets one entry after TCRdb re-called the multiplex PCR reads with MiXCR. Here the sample spans 300,000 to 450,000 distinct CDR3 sequences, roughly two fifths being singletons. The ends were cut back, 5 bases at V and 11 bases at J, with 17 bases in the middle. Germline CDR1 SGHVS, CDR2 FNYEAQ. The CDR3 sequence is 13 residues long. The gene calls are TRBV7-6 and TRBJ2-3, with D unclear. What was sequenced was glioma tissue, nonneoplastic brain tissue, or PBMCs (not recorded which). This receptor was identified in a human donor with low-grade glioma or glioblastoma, undergoing nonglioma brain surgery, or in good health (not recorded which). CDR3 DNA sequence: TGTGCCAGCAGCGCTCGCACTATGAATATGCAGTATTTT. This codes for CASSARTMNMQYF.